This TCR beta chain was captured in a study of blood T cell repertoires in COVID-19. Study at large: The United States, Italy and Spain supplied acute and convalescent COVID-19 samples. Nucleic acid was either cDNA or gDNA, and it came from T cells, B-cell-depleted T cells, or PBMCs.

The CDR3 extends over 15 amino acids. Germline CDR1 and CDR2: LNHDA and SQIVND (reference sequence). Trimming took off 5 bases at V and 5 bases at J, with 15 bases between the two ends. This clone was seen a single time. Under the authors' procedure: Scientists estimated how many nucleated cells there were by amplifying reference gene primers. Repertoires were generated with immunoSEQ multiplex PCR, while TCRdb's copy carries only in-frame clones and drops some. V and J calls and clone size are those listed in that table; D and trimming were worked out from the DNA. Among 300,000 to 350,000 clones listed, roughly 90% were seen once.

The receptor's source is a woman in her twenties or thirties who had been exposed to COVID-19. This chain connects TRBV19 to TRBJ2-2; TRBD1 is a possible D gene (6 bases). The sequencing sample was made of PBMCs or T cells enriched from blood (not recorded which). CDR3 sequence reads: CASSAGQGWTGELFF. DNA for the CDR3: TGTGCCAGTAGTGCCGGGCAGGGGTGGACCGGGGAGCTGTTTTTT.